Listed here are 20 T cell receptor beta chains from one sample, sequenced in a study of tissue T cells after allogeneic stem cell transplantation. This sample's time point: mouse harvest day 7 after allogeneic transplant. The graft held 10^6 splenic CD5+ T cells and 10^7 T-cell-depleted bone marrow cells. Sequencing used immunoSEQ multiplex PCR; TCRdb keeps in-frame clones, though not all of them. Among about 11,000 clones listed, roughly two fifths were seen once. Material for sequencing was skin. The receptor set was obtained from a female BALB/c mouse given C57BL/6 T cells with graft-versus-host disease after an allogeneic hematopoietic cell transplant.

There are a few counts of this clone. Mouse gene names and germline throughout. The CDR3 goes on 1 residue after the read ends, and that part is filled in from the germline J gene. The chain recombines TRBV26 with TRBJ1-4; no definite D call. V lost 3 bases to trimming and J lost 0 bases, with 5 bases between them. Germline V gene data show CDR1 as KGHPV and CDR2 as FQNQEV (reference sequence). The CDR3 sequence is 14 residues long. The CDR3: CASSLWVSNERLFF. The sequenced CDR3 bases are TGTGCCAGCAGTCTTTGGGTTTCCAACGAAAGATTATTT.

As to this clone: The genes and germline here are from mouse. The CDR3 loop reads CASSPQGPNTGQLYF. CDR3 DNA, as far as it was read: TGTGCCAGCTCTCCTCAGGGTCCAAACACCGGGCAGCTCTAC. The V call is TRBV12-1, the J call TRBJ2-2, with D maybe TRBD1 (5 bases). The read terminates 1 residue ahead of where the CDR3 ends, so the germline J gene completes it. Germline V lookup: CDR1 SGHSN, CDR2 HYEKVE. The V gene lost 2 bases and the J gene lost 0 bases, with 9 bases spanning the gap. The CDR3 runs to 15 residues.

Comments on this clone: The listed genes are named as in mouse. Read data end 1 residue before the CDR3 end; the end is taken from the germline J gene. The genes are TRBV13-1 and TRBJ2-4; TRBD1 agrees at 11 bases. V was clipped by 5 bases and J by 3 bases; unmatched bases: 5. The germline gives CDR1 NSHNY, CDR2 SYGAGN. This CDR3 is built from 15 residues. The part of the CDR3 DNA that was read is TGTGCCAGCAGACGGACAGGGGGCGCCCAAAACACCTTGTAC. Translated, it gives CASRRTGGAQNTLY. The whole CDR3 is CASRRTGGAQNTLYF.

This clone has only a few counts. Gene labels here are mouse ones. The read ends 1 residue before the CDR3 terminus; that terminus is restored from the germline J gene. V gene TRBV26 combines with J gene TRBJ1-2, with 7 bases matching TRBD1. J was trimmed by 10 bases and V by 2 bases; bases with no gene match: 4. The CDR3 is 12 amino acids. The germline gives CDR1 KGHPV, CDR2 FQNQEV (reference sequence). CDR3 sequence reads: CASSLPDRSYTF. Incomplete CDR3 DNA: TGTGCCAGCAGTCTGCCGGACAGGTCCTACACC. The full variable domain, completed using reference TRBV26 and TRBJ1-2, is NSKVIQTPRYLVKGQGQKAKMRCIPEKGHPVVFWYQQNKNNEFKFLINFQNQEVLQQIDMTEKRFSAECPSNSPCSLEIQSSEAGDSALYLCASSLPDRSYTFGSGTRLLVI.

Turning to this clone: These gene names are mouse names. The read ends 1 residue early relative to the CDR3; the germline J gene fills the gap. The J gene is TRBJ2-3, the V gene TRBV5, with D tentatively TRBD1 (5 bases). CDR1 is LGHNA, CDR2 YNLKQL, per germline (reference sequence). V lost 2 bases and J lost 9, with 12 bases in between. This CDR3 contains 13 residues. The CDR3: CASSQHVQVTLYF. CDR3 bases read: TGTGCCAGCAGCCAACATGTACAGGTGACGCTGTAT.

Regarding this clone: Each gene name is a mouse one. The read ends 1 residue shy of where the CDR3 ends; the end is completed using the germline J gene. This chain uses TRBV14 with TRBJ1-1, with D tentatively TRBD1 (6 bases). Between the trimmed V and J ends, which lost 7 bases and 1 base, there was a span of 11 bases. There are 13 residues in the CDR3. Germline V CDR1 and CDR2: SGHDT, FRDEAV. CDR3 sequence: CASPTGQNTEVFF. The DNA read from the CDR3 is TGTGCCAGCCCCACAGGGCAAAACACAGAAGTCTTC.

With regard to this clone: Gene names are mouse gene names. Read coverage stops 1 residue before the CDR3 terminus; the germline J gene supplies the remainder. V usage is TRBV31 and J usage is TRBJ2-3; D might be TRBD1 or TRBD2, each matching 5 bases. Germline assignment: CDR1 GKSSPN and CDR2 SITVG. The CDR3 spans 12 residues. V gave up 4 bases and J gave up 3 bases, with 8 bases separating them. The CDR3 region is CAWMGRAETLYF. The part of the CDR3 DNA that was read is TGTGCCTGGATGGGGCGCGCAGAAACGCTGTAT.

By share, this clone ranks as medium-sized (0.01 to 0.1%). The genes are named according to mouse. The CDR3 reads CASSPRHTSAETLYF. The CDR3 bases that were read are TGTGCCAGCAGCCCTAGACATACTAGTGCAGAAACGCTGTAT. J is TRBJ2-3 and V is TRBV19; D is uncertain. The read gets to within 1 residue of the CDR3 end, and the germline J gene fills in the rest. The CDR3 consists of 15 residues. Trimming shortened V by 5 bases and J by 0 bases, and 13 bases separated the two germline ends. The V gene's germline CDR1 is FNHDT and CDR2 SITEND (reference sequence).

This clone has just a few counts. The listed genes are named as in mouse. The read finishes 1 residue shy of the CDR3 end, and the germline J gene is used to complete it. The chain joins TRBV19 to TRBJ2-5; unclear D gene. The length of the CDR3 is 14 residues. Germline V gives CDR1 FNHDT, CDR2 SITEND (reference sequence). The V and J ends lost 2 bases and 2 bases respectively, with 9 bases between them. The CDR3 bases that were read are TGTGCCAGCAGTATCCCCCAAATCCAAGACACCCAGTAC. Translated: CASSIPQIQDTQY. The full CDR3 is CASSIPQIQDTQYF.

There are a few counts of this clone. Gene names are the mouse ones. Sequencing ends 1 residue short of the CDR3 end; the germline J gene provides the rest. V gene TRBV29 combines with J gene TRBJ1-5; no reliable D call. This CDR3 contains 15 residues. Germline-derived CDR1 and CDR2 are MSHET and SYDVDS. Trimming cost V 2 bases and J 2 bases, with 10 bases left between them. The CDR3 DNA, read in part, is TGTGCTAGCAGTTTAACGGGGAGAGACAACCAGGCTCCGCTT. Its translation is CASSLTGRDNQAPL. The whole CDR3 reads CASSLTGRDNQAPLF.

As to this clone: Germline and genes: mouse. The sequenced fragment ends 1 residue before the CDR3 boundary, so the rest is inferred from the germline J gene. The chain carries TRBV26 and TRBJ2-5; TRBD1 matches 9 bases. Germline CDR1 and CDR2: KGHPV and FQNQEV (reference sequence). The CDR3 length is 14 residues. Trimming removed 2 bases from V and 6 bases from J; junction bases left unmatched: 3. The CDR3 bases that were read are TGTGCCAGCAGTCTGAGGACAGGGGCGGACACCCAGTAC. Its translation is CASSLRTGADTQY. From start to end, the CDR3 is CASSLRTGADTQYF.

This clone has a handful of counts. Gene names are mouse gene names. The DNA ends 1 residue before the CDR3 does, and the rest of the CDR3 is filled in from the germline J gene. The rearrangement links TRBV26 to TRBJ1-3; D is unresolved. The CDR3 consists of 12 residues. Trimming pared 6 bases from V and 2 bases from J, leaving 5 bases between. Germline CDR1 and CDR2: KGHPV and FQNQEV (reference sequence). The CDR3: CASSQPGNTLYF. Incomplete CDR3 DNA: TGTGCCAGCAGCCAACCTGGAAATACGCTCTAT.

As regards this clone: Gene names follow the mouse nomenclature. The read stops 1 residue short of the end of the CDR3; the missing end is completed from the germline J gene. V and J are TRBV13-1 and TRBJ2-7, with 12 positions matching TRBD1. CDR1 is NSHNY and CDR2 is SYGAGN in the germline V gene. V lost 4 bases to trimming and J lost 2 bases; unmatched junction nucleotides: 1. This CDR3 has 14 residues. CDR3 region: CASSRDRGPYEQYF. The CDR3 bases that were read are TGTGCCAGCAGTCGGGACAGGGGGCCCTATGAACAGTAC.

Turning to this clone: Gene and germline names: mouse. The read halts 1 residue ahead of the CDR3 end, with the missing end drawn from the germline J gene. The chain combines TRBV13-3 with TRBJ2-3; D is uncertain. V shed 3 bases and J shed 2 bases, with 7 bases lying between them. Germline V gene data show CDR1 as NNHDY and CDR2 as SYVADS. This CDR3 comprises 13 residues. The CDR3 here is CASSGYNAETLYF. The sequenced part of the CDR3 DNA is TGTGCCAGCAGTGGGTACAATGCAGAAACGCTGTAT.

As regards this clone: The gene symbols are mouse symbols. Read data end 1 residue before the CDR3 end; the end is taken from the germline J gene. The J gene is TRBJ2-7, the V gene TRBV1; D gene uncertain. The CDR3 loop spans 14 amino acids. Between the trimmed V and J ends, which lost 1 base and 0 bases, there was a span of 7 bases. Germline CDR1 reads NSQYPW; CDR2 reads LRSPGD (reference sequence). Incomplete CDR3 DNA: TGCACCTGCAGTGCAGGGGCGGTCTCCTATGAACAGTAC. Encoded protein: CTCSAGAVSYEQY. The complete CDR3 reads CTCSAGAVSYEQYF. Variable domain in full (rest from reference TRBV1 and TRBJ2-7): VTLLEQNPRWRLVPRGQAVNLRCILKNSQYPWMSWYQQDLQKQLQWLFTLRSPGDKEVKSLPGADYLATRVTDTELRLQVANMSQGRTLYCTCSAGAVSYEQYFGPGTRLTVL.

Details on this clone: A read error may be the cause here, since a much bigger clone is one base away. Gene names and germline refer to mouse. Other DNA sequences in this specimen translate into the identical CDR3. The CDR3 reads CASSLGTTNERLFF. The CDR3 DNA, read in part, is TGTGCCAGCAGTCTGGGGACAACAAACGAAAGATTATTT. The chain couples TRBV26 to TRBJ1-4, with D possibly matching TRBD1 (6 bases). The read ends 1 residue shy of where the CDR3 ends; the end is completed using the germline J gene. V shed 2 bases and J shed 5 bases, with 9 bases lying between them. CDR1 KGHPV and CDR2 FQNQEV come from the germline V gene (reference sequence). This CDR3 is 14 amino acids long.

With respect to this clone: The gene symbols are mouse symbols. Coverage ceases 1 residue before the CDR3 finishes, and the germline J gene fills in the end. The chain carries TRBV26 and TRBJ1-2; 10 nucleotides line up with TRBD1. There are 14 residues in the CDR3. The germline V gene encodes CDR1 KGHPV and CDR2 FQNQEV (reference sequence). V shed 4 bases, J shed 4 bases, and the junction held 3 bases outside the gene matches. Incomplete CDR3 DNA: TGTGCCAGCAGTCGACAGGGGGCGGCCTCCGACTACACC. Encoded protein: CASSRQGAASDYT. The CDR3 in its entirety is CASSRQGAASDYTF.

Remarks on this clone: The germline and genes are mouse ones. The CDR3 extends 1 residue past the end of the read, so its final part is completed from the germline J gene. The chain joins TRBV24 to TRBJ2-1; TRBD2 aligns across 11 bases. J was trimmed by 6 bases and V by 5 bases; bases with no gene match: 6. The CDR3 contains 15 residues. CDR1 KGHTA and CDR2 FRNEEI come from the germline V gene. The CDR3 loop reads CASSITGGALAEQFF. Partial CDR3 DNA: TGTGCCAGCAGTATCACTGGGGGGGCGCTTGCTGAGCAGTTC.

About this clone: Any gene name here is a mouse gene name. The CDR3 is cut off 1 residue early in the read; its end comes from the germline J gene. The chain couples TRBV19 to TRBJ2-7, with D maybe TRBD1 (6 bases). Trimming left V 2 bases short and J 4 bases short, with 10 bases between. This CDR3 contains 13 residues. CDR1 FNHDT and CDR2 SITEND come from the germline V gene (reference sequence). The sequenced CDR3 bases are TGTGCCAGCAGTATGATGGGACAATATGAACAGTAC. Encoded protein: CASSMMGQYEQY. From start to end, the CDR3 is CASSMMGQYEQYF.

By share of the sample, this clone is medium-sized. Genes here carry mouse names. The read ends 1 residue shy of where the CDR3 ends; the end is completed using the germline J gene. The rearrangement joins TRBV23 to TRBJ2-2. The CDR3 is 13 residues long. The germline V gene has CDR1 KGHTA and CDR2 FQNQQP. The sequenced part of the CDR3 DNA is TGCTCCAGCAGTCAGGGGGACACCGGGCAGCTCTAC. Its translation is CSSSQGDTGQLY. The entire CDR3 protein is CSSSQGDTGQLYF.